This TCR beta chain was documented in a study of T cell responses to AZD1222 COVID-19 vaccine. Study conclusions and caveats: Just five to seven AZD1222 recipients tested seropositive at baseline.

Concerning this clone itself: Its antigen is currently unknown.

Some clones are missing from TCRdb's copy, which holds only in-frame ones; the method was immunoSEQ multiplex PCR. The sample carries 110,000 or so clones, roughly 89% recorded once. Trimming shortened V by 4 bases and J by 0 bases, and 11 bases separated the two germline ends. CDR1 and CDR2 (germline): SGHTA, FQGTGA. The CDR3 covers 15 residues. The receptor was isolated from an adult in good health. This chain joins TRBV7-3 and TRBJ2-3; possibly TRBD1 or TRBD2 for D (7 bases each). This sample comprised peripheral blood, obtained on day 0 of AZD1222 vaccination. The CDR3 DNA reads TGTGCCAGCAGCTCTCAGGGGGGGAGCACAGATACGCAGTATTTT. Encoded protein: CASSSQGGSTDTQYF. The variable domain in full, with the rest retrieved from reference TRBV7-3 and TRBJ2-3, is GAGVSQTPSNKVTEKGKYVELRCDPISGHTALYWYRQSLGQGPEFLIYFQGTGAADDSGLPNDRFFAVRPEGSVSTLKIQRTERGDSAVYLCASSSQGGSTDTQYFGPGTRLTVL.